The 9 T cell receptor beta chains listed next were all sequenced from one sample in a study of blood T cell repertoires in COVID-19 (dated by TCRdb to 2020 to 2021). The library was built by means of the immunoSEQ multiplex PCR assay. TCRdb holds this immuneACCESS table with in-frame rearrangements only. Some clones are missing; in checked studies, unresolved V genes explain under half, and the rest has no known cause. In all, the sample holds more than 150,000 clones, and approximately 80% of those were seen once. Clones ranked in the top ten supply 2.5% to 3.5% of the sample. What was sequenced was peripheral blood. The receptors come from a woman aged 55 to 70 with acute or convalescent COVID-19.

The chain recombines TRBV19 with TRBJ1-5; 8 nucleotides match TRBD1. V lost 4 bases and J lost 2; bases outside the gene matches: 7. CDR1 and CDR2 (germline): LNHDA, SQIVND (reference sequence). The CDR3 is 16 amino acids. The CDR3 DNA sequence: TGTGCCAGTAGTACGCAGGGGGCTAGAGGCAATCAGCCCCAGCATTTT. Translation: CASSTQGARGNQPQHF.

This chain joins TRBV14 and TRBJ2-5, with 10 nucleotides matching TRBD2. This CDR3 is 18 amino acids long. V trimming: 0 bases; J trimming: 1 base; junction bases outside the gene matches: 8. Germline V gives CDR1 SGHDN, CDR2 FVKESK. CDR3 sequence reads: CASSQDWVAGGIQETQYF. DNA for the CDR3: TGTGCCAGCAGCCAAGATTGGGTAGCGGGGGGAATCCAAGAGACCCAGTACTTC.

In this sample, this clone turned up a few times. This CDR3 is CAISVGGLGKDTEAFF. The CDR3 nucleotides read TGTGCCATCAGTGTGGGCGGGCTGGGTAAGGACACTGAAGCTTTCTTT. The V call is TRBV10-3, the J call TRBJ1-1; no reliable D call. Germline V CDR1 and CDR2: ENHRY, SYGVKD. V lost 4 bases and J lost 3, with 18 bases in between. The CDR3 is 16 amino acids.

The gene calls are TRBV7-8 and TRBJ2-7; TRBD1 might be the D (5 bases). The CDR3 has 15 amino acids. The germline V gene has CDR1 SGHVS and CDR2 FQNEAQ. V was clipped by 6 bases and J by 0 bases, with 15 bases between them. CDR3 nucleotides: TGTGCCAGCAGTGGCTGGCAGGGCAACTCCTACGAGCAGTACTTC. Its protein product is CASSGWQGNSYEQYF. The variable domain in full, completed from reference TRBV7-8 and TRBJ2-7, reads GAGVSQSPRYKVAKRGQDVALRCDPISGHVSLFWYQQALGQGPEFLTYFQNEAQLDKSGLPSDRFFAERPEGSVSTLKIQRTQQEDSAVYLCASSGWQGNSYEQYFGPGTRLTVT.

This sequence joins TRBV27 and TRBJ1-2; perhaps TRBD1 as D (5 bases). The CDR3 loop spans 14 amino acids. The germline V gene encodes CDR1 MNHEY and CDR2 SMNVEV (reference sequence). Between the trimmed V and J ends, which lost 0 bases and 5 bases, there was a span of 10 bases. The CDR3 is CASSLSPGWYGYTF. For the CDR3, the DNA is TGTGCCAGCAGTTTATCGCCAGGGTGGTATGGCTACACCTTC.

V is TRBV3-1 (or the pseudogene TRBV3-2) and J is TRBJ2-1, with TRBD1 matching over 10 bases. The V gene's germline CDR1 is LGHDT and CDR2 YNNKEL (reference sequence). The CDR3 is 17 amino acids. Trimming took 6 bases from V and 6 from J; bases not matched to a gene: 14. The CDR3 loop reads CASSRNAPRQGANEQFF. For the CDR3, the DNA is TGTGCCAGCAGTCGTAATGCCCCTAGACAGGGGGCCAATGAGCAGTTCTTC.

This chain uses TRBV9 with TRBJ2-7; 8 bases line up with TRBD1. The CDR3 totals 14 residues. Trimming at V came to 2 bases and at J to 6 bases, leaving 7 bases not matched to a gene. The germline V gene has CDR1 SGDLS and CDR2 YYNGEE. The CDR3 nucleotides are TGTGCCAGCAGCGTCACTAGGACAGGGACCGAGCAGTACTTC. Amino acids: CASSVTRTGTEQYF. Full variable domain (missing parts from reference TRBV9 and TRBJ2-7): DSGVTQTPKHLITATGQRVTLRCSPRSGDLSVYWYQQSLDQGLQFLIQYYNGEERAKGNILERFSAQQFPDLHSELNLSSLELGDSALYFCASSVTRTGTEQYFGPGTRLTVT.

The chain joins TRBV10-1 to TRBJ1-6, with a possible D match to TRBD1 (5 bases). Germline CDR1 and CDR2: WNHNN and SYGVQD (reference sequence). V gave up 0 bases and J gave up 3 bases, with 12 bases separating them. CDR3 length: 17 amino acids. DNA of the CDR3: TGCGCCAGCAGTGAGTCGTGTTGGGGGGGCTATAATTCACCCCTCCACTTT. Amino acid sequence: CASSESCWGGYNSPLHF.

The rearrangement joins TRBV7-9 to TRBJ1-4; 8 bases fit TRBD1. CDR3 length: 15 amino acids. V gave up 5 bases and J gave up 4 bases; unmatched junction bases: 6. Germline lookup yields CDR1 SEHNR and CDR2 FQNEAQ (reference sequence). The CDR3 nucleotides read TGTGCCAGCAGCCATCCGGACAGGGATAATGAAAAACTGTTTTTT. Amino acid sequence: CASSHPDRDNEKLFF. The full variable domain, in which reference TRBV7-9 and TRBJ1-4 provide the parts outside the CDR3, is DTGVSQNPRHKITKRGQNVTFRCDPISEHNRLYWYRQTLGQGPEFLTYFQNEAQLEKSRLLSDRFSAERPKGSFSTLEIQRTEQGDSAMYLCASSHPDRDNEKLFFGSGTQLSVL.